These T cell receptor beta chains were read from a single sample in a study of cytotoxic CD8 clonotypes in ibrutinib-treated CLL. TCRdb keeps only in-frame clones here, not all; method: immunoSEQ multiplex PCR. Of about 58,000 clones listed, approximately 71% are singletons. Sequenced here: PBMCs, sampled after 12 months of ibrutinib treatment. These receptors were obtained from a human donor with chronic lymphocytic leukemia. CDR3s include the opening cysteine and the closing phenylalanine or tryptophan. Fields, in order: CDR3 protein, CDR3 DNA, V gene, D gene, J gene, clone size. The D gene is left open where the match is weak. The listing skips clone size in some rows; elsewhere it reads once, few, many or a size class.

CDR3 protein: CASSLSTSGTSTDTQYF
CDR3 DNA: TGTGCCAGCAGTTTATCGACTAGCGGCACTAGCACAGATACGCAGTATTTT
V gene: TRBV27
D gene: TRBD2
J gene: TRBJ2-3
clone size: .

CDR3 protein: CASRTSGRYEQYF
CDR3 DNA: TGCGCCAGCAGGACTAGCGGGAGATACGAGCAGTACTTC
V gene: TRBV10-2
D gene: TRBD2
J gene: TRBJ2-7
clone size: .

CDR3 protein: CASCRQAEKLFF
CDR3 DNA: TGTGCCAGCTGTAGACAGGCTGAAAAACTGTTTTTT
V gene: TRBV6-5
D gene: .
J gene: TRBJ1-4
clone size: .

CDR3 protein: CASSHYRRVHYEQYF
CDR3 DNA: TGTGCCAGCAGTCACTACCGGAGGGTACACTACGAGCAGTACTTC
V gene: TRBV28
D gene: .
J gene: TRBJ2-7
clone size: .

CDR3 protein: CASSYRQTGEKLFF
CDR3 DNA: TGTGCCAGCAGCTATAGACAAACCGGTGAAAAACTGTTTTTT
V gene: TRBV2
D gene: .
J gene: TRBJ1-4
clone size: .

CDR3 protein: CASSVGRYEQYF
CDR3 DNA: TGTGCCAGCAGTGTGGGGAGGTACGAGCAGTACTTC
V gene: TRBV2
D gene: .
J gene: TRBJ2-7
clone size: .

CDR3 protein: CASRGTYEQYF
CDR3 DNA: TGTGCCAGCAGGGGGACTTACGAGCAGTACTTC
V gene: TRBV2
D gene: .
J gene: TRBJ2-7
clone size: many

CDR3 protein: CASSLEAGDSYEQYF
CDR3 DNA: TGTGCCAGCAGCTTAGAAGCGGGTGACTCCTACGAGCAGTACTTC
V gene: TRBV7-2
D gene: .
J gene: TRBJ2-7
clone size: .

CDR3 protein: CASSPEGTGTGELFF
CDR3 DNA: TGCGCCAGCAGCCCGGAGGGGACGGGCACCGGGGAGCTGTTTTTT
V gene: TRBV5-1
D gene: .
J gene: TRBJ2-2
clone size: .

CDR3 protein: CASSDGVISYEQYF
CDR3 DNA: TGTGCCAGCAGTGATGGCGTGATCTCCTACGAGCAGTACTTC
V gene: TRBV2
D gene: .
J gene: TRBJ2-7
clone size: .

CDR3 protein: CASSLAGYGGVIYEQYF
CDR3 DNA: TGTGCCAGCAGCTTAGCCGGGTATGGGGGAGTAATCTACGAGCAGTACTTC
V gene: TRBV11-2
D gene: .
J gene: TRBJ2-7
clone size: .

CDR3 protein: CASSSGDYGYTF
CDR3 DNA: TGCGCCAGCAGCTCTGGTGATTATGGCTACACCTTC
V gene: TRBV5-1
D gene: .
J gene: TRBJ1-2
clone size: .

CDR3 protein: CASSTDRRNTEAFF
CDR3 DNA: TGTGCCAGCTCAACTGACAGGCGGAACACTGAAGCTTTCTTT
V gene: TRBV18
D gene: .
J gene: TRBJ1-1
clone size: .

CDR3 protein: CASSKSRAGDGETQYF
CDR3 DNA: TGTGCCAGCAGCAAAAGTCGGGCGGGAGACGGAGAGACCCAGTACTTC
V gene: TRBV11-2
D gene: TRBD2
J gene: TRBJ2-5
clone size: .

CDR3 protein: CASSLFGTGADTQYF
CDR3 DNA: TGTGCCAGCAGCTTGTTCGGGACAGGGGCCGATACGCAGTATTTT
V gene: TRBV5-5
D gene: TRBD1
J gene: TRBJ2-3
clone size: .

CDR3 protein: CASSLRISGHEQFF
CDR3 DNA: TGTGCCAGCAGCTTAAGGATCTCAGGGCATGAGCAGTTCTTC
V gene: TRBV7-6
D gene: .
J gene: TRBJ2-1
clone size: .

CDR3 protein: CASSELRRYEQYF
CDR3 DNA: TGTGCCAGCAGTGAACTTCGGCGCTACGAGCAGTACTTC
V gene: TRBV6-1
D gene: .
J gene: TRBJ2-7
clone size: few

CDR3 protein: CASSLGWTSGNPTTDTQYF
CDR3 DNA: TGTGCCAGCAGCTTAGGTTGGACTAGCGGGAATCCCACCACAGATACGCAGTATTTT
V gene: TRBV11-2
D gene: TRBD2
J gene: TRBJ2-3
clone size: .

CDR3 protein: CASSLVGGSATYNEQFF
CDR3 DNA: TGCGCCAGCAGCTTGGTTGGCGGGAGTGCCACCTACAATGAGCAGTTCTTC
V gene: TRBV5-1
D gene: TRBD2
J gene: TRBJ2-1
clone size: .

CDR3 protein: CASSMGLAGEVRFF
CDR3 DNA: TGTGCCAGCAGCATGGGACTAGCGGGAGAGGTTAGGTTCTTC
V gene: TRBV7-9
D gene: TRBD2
J gene: TRBJ2-1
clone size: .

CDR3 protein: CASSLVGGGETQYF
CDR3 DNA: TGTGCCAGCAGCTTAGTCGGGGGTGGAGAGACCCAGTACTTC
V gene: TRBV7-2
D gene: .
J gene: TRBJ2-5
clone size: .

CDR3 protein: CASSEPLVPGPRGTDTQYF
CDR3 DNA: TGTGCCAGCAGCGAGCCACTCGTCCCAGGCCCGCGGGGCACAGATACGCAGTATTTT
V gene: TRBV9
D gene: .
J gene: TRBJ2-3
clone size: .

CDR3 protein: CASSVAGTSEQYF
CDR3 DNA: TGTGCCAGCAGCGTAGCTGGCACTAGCGAGCAGTACTTC
V gene: TRBV9
D gene: .
J gene: TRBJ2-7
clone size: .

CDR3 protein: CASSLRVGASGKVHEQFF
CDR3 DNA: TGTGCCAGCAGCTTAAGGGTAGGGGCTAGCGGGAAAGTTCATGAGCAGTTCTTC
V gene: TRBV7-3
D gene: TRBD2
J gene: TRBJ2-1
clone size: .

CDR3 protein: CASSAGGIGNTIYF
CDR3 DNA: TGTGCCAGCAGTGCAGGGGGAATTGGAAACACCATATATTTT
V gene: TRBV28
D gene: TRBD1
J gene: TRBJ1-3
clone size: .

CDR3 protein: CSVEVGSLAGVDTQYF
CDR3 DNA: TGCAGCGTTGAAGTAGGTTCCCTAGCGGGGGTGGATACGCAGTATTTT
V gene: TRBV29-1
D gene: TRBD2
J gene: TRBJ2-3
clone size: once

CDR3 protein: CASRLKTGWGLVNTEAFF
CDR3 DNA: TGTGCCAGTAGACTCAAGACAGGGTGGGGATTGGTGAACACTGAAGCTTTCTTT
V gene: TRBV19
D gene: TRBD1
J gene: TRBJ1-1
clone size: .

CDR3 protein: CASSLVPDPNEQFF
CDR3 DNA: TGTGCCAGCAGCCTGGTCCCTGACCCCAATGAGCAGTTCTTC
V gene: TRBV5-4
D gene: .
J gene: TRBJ2-1
clone size: once

CDR3 protein: CASSSPFQGVRNTIYF
CDR3 DNA: TGTGCCAGCAGTTCCCCTTTCCAGGGGGTAAGAAACACCATATATTTT
V gene: TRBV6-5
D gene: TRBD1
J gene: TRBJ1-3
clone size: .

CDR3 protein: CASSQRLAGNEQFF
CDR3 DNA: TGCGCCAGCAGCCAACGGCTAGCGGGCAATGAGCAGTTCTTC
V gene: TRBV4-1
D gene: TRBD2
J gene: TRBJ2-1
clone size: few

CDR3 protein: CASSLGGSSYEQYF
CDR3 DNA: TGTGCCAGCAGCTTAGGCGGGAGCTCCTACGAGCAGTACTTC
V gene: TRBV13
D gene: .
J gene: TRBJ2-7
clone size: .

CDR3 protein: CATGDRTYEQYF
CDR3 DNA: TGTGCCACCGGGGACCGTACCTACGAGCAGTACTTC
V gene: TRBV19
D gene: .
J gene: TRBJ2-7
clone size: .

CDR3 protein: CASSRGQARNTGELFF
CDR3 DNA: TGCGCCAGCAGCCGAGGACAGGCACGGAACACCGGGGAGCTGTTTTTT
V gene: TRBV5-1
D gene: TRBD1
J gene: TRBJ2-2
clone size: few

CDR3 protein: CASSFPGLAGLNEQFF
CDR3 DNA: TGTGCCAGCAGCTTCCCGGGACTAGCGGGATTAAATGAGCAGTTCTTC
V gene: TRBV7-9
D gene: TRBD2
J gene: TRBJ2-1
clone size: .

CDR3 protein: CASSASRGNTEAFF
CDR3 DNA: TGTGCCAGCAGTGCGTCCAGGGGAAACACTGAAGCTTTCTTT
V gene: TRBV2
D gene: .
J gene: TRBJ1-1
clone size: .

CDR3 protein: CAISEGDASYGYTF
CDR3 DNA: TGTGCCATCAGTGAGGGGGATGCAAGCTATGGCTACACCTTC
V gene: TRBV10-3
D gene: .
J gene: TRBJ1-2
clone size: .

CDR3 protein: CASSAGRGAYEQYF
CDR3 DNA: TGTGCCAGCAGTGCGGGGAGGGGGGCCTACGAGCAGTACTTC
V gene: TRBV2
D gene: .
J gene: TRBJ2-7
clone size: .

CDR3 protein: CASSGTLGAGTDTQYF
CDR3 DNA: TGTGCCAGCAGTGGTACTTTGGGGGCTGGCACAGATACGCAGTATTTT
V gene: TRBV6-1
D gene: .
J gene: TRBJ2-3
clone size: few

CDR3 protein: CSVSGSNYGYTF
CDR3 DNA: TGCAGCGTTTCAGGGTCCAACTATGGCTACACCTTC
V gene: TRBV29-1
D gene: .
J gene: TRBJ1-2
clone size: .

CDR3 protein: CASSFPERLGLQDNEQFF
CDR3 DNA: TGTGCCAGCAGTTTCCCTGAGCGTTTGGGACTACAGGACAATGAGCAGTTCTTC
V gene: TRBV28
D gene: TRBD2
J gene: TRBJ2-1
clone size: .

CDR3 protein: CASSYSNVGQETQYF
CDR3 DNA: TGTGCCAGCAGTTACTCCAATGTGGGGCAAGAGACCCAGTACTTC
V gene: TRBV6-5
D gene: .
J gene: TRBJ2-5
clone size: .

CDR3 protein: CASSLEVAANNEQFF
CDR3 DNA: TGCGCCAGCAGCTTGGAGGTAGCGGCTAACAATGAGCAGTTCTTC
V gene: TRBV5-1
D gene: .
J gene: TRBJ2-1
clone size: .

CDR3 protein: CASSRGREVVNTEAFF
CDR3 DNA: TGTGCCAGTAGTAGAGGTCGGGAGGTAGTGAACACTGAAGCTTTCTTT
V gene: TRBV19
D gene: .
J gene: TRBJ1-1
clone size: once

CDR3 protein: CASSPSARSHEQFF
CDR3 DNA: TGCGCCAGCAGTCCCTCGGCCCGGTCCCATGAGCAGTTCTTC
V gene: TRBV23-1
D gene: .
J gene: TRBJ2-1
clone size: .

CDR3 protein: CASKTSGSADTQYF
CDR3 DNA: TGTGCCAGTAAAACTAGCGGGAGCGCAGATACGCAGTATTTT
V gene: TRBV2
D gene: TRBD2
J gene: TRBJ2-3
clone size: .